This entry lists 23 T cell receptor beta chains sequenced from one sample in a study of blood T cell repertoires in COVID-19. The data were produced by immunoSEQ multiplex PCR, yet TCRdb's version contains in-frame clones alone and is incomplete. The table lists roughly 180,000 clones, around 80% of them singletons, with over 10% in the top ten. Material for sequencing was PBMCs or T cells enriched from blood (not recorded which). The receptors here all came from a woman aged 55-70 years who had recovered from COVID-19.

In this sample, this clone turned up a few times. The chain combines TRBV28 with TRBJ2-5; D is undetermined. V gave up 1 base and J gave up 1 base, with 10 bases separating them. The CDR3 length is 15 residues. Germline lookup yields CDR1 MDHEN and CDR2 SYDVKM. For the CDR3, the DNA is TGTGCCAGCAGTTTATTCCCCTCGTCCCAAGAGACCCAGTACTTC. This sequence encodes CASSLFPSSQETQYF.

This clone was seen a single time. In nucleotides, the CDR3 is TGTGCCAGCAGCTTCCAGCGGGGCTGGCAAGAGACCCAGTACTTC. Encoded protein: CASSFQRGWQETQYF. V and J are TRBV11-2 and TRBJ2-5; 7 nucleotides agree with TRBD2. Germline V CDR1 and CDR2: SGHAT, FQNNGV. V gave up 3 bases and J gave up 2 bases; unmatched junction bases: 6. CDR3 length equals 15 residues.

J is TRBJ2-7 and V is TRBV2, with 7 bases aligning to TRBD1. The CDR3 extends over 15 amino acids. Germline V gene sequence: CDR1 SNHLY, CDR2 FYNNEI. The V segment lost 6 bases and the J segment 0 bases; nucleotides outside the gene matches: 8. DNA for the CDR3: TGTGCCAGCAGGGATTGGACAGGAACCTCCTACGAGCAGTACTTC. Residues: CASRDWTGTSYEQYF.

This chain connects TRBV19 to TRBJ2-1; 8 nucleotides agree with TRBD2. V was pared by 7 bases and J by 3 bases, with 2 bases of the junction left unmatched. This CDR3 contains 13 residues. Germline V gene data show CDR1 as LNHDA and CDR2 as SQIVND (reference sequence). The CDR3 coding sequence is TGTGCCAGTACTAGCGGGTACTACAATGAGCAGTTCTTC. It translates to CASTSGYYNEQFF. Full variable domain (missing parts from reference TRBV19 and TRBJ2-1): DGGITQSPKYLFRKEGQNVTLSCEQNLNHDAMYWYRQDPGQGLRLIYYSQIVNDFQKGDIAEGYSVSREKKESFPLTVTSAQKNPTAFYLCASTSGYYNEQFFGPGTRLTVL.

This sequence joins TRBV25-1 and TRBJ1-3, with 7 bases identical to TRBD1. V lost 5 bases to trimming and J lost 3 bases; unmatched junction nucleotides: 1. Germline V CDR1 and CDR2: MGHDK, SYGVNS. The CDR3 is 13 residues long. The DNA of the CDR3 is TGTGCCAGCAGTTGGACAGGTGGAAACACCATATATTTT. The encoded protein is CASSWTGGNTIYF. The whole variable domain, remainder taken from reference TRBV25-1 and TRBJ1-3, is EADIYQTPRYLVIGTGKKITLECSQTMGHDKMYWYQQDPGMELHLIHYSYGVNSTEKGDLSSESTVSRIRTEHFPLTLESARPSHTSQYLCASSWTGGNTIYFGEGSWLTVV.

The chain carries TRBV6-5 and TRBJ2-1; 10 nucleotides match TRBD2. This CDR3 comprises 15 residues. The ends lost 5 bases at V and 7 bases at J; junction bases unmatched: 8. Germline V gives CDR1 MNHEY, CDR2 SVGAGI. The CDR3 region is CASSPLAGDRNEQFF. CDR3 nucleotide sequence: TGTGCCAGCAGTCCCCTAGCGGGAGATAGAAATGAGCAGTTCTTC.

This clone was seen only once. The chain has TRBV2 and TRBJ1-5; D call uncertain. Trimming shortened V by 4 bases and J by 4 bases, and 14 bases separated the two germline ends. This CDR3 comprises 15 residues. The germline CDR1 and CDR2 sequences are SNHLY and FYNNEI. The CDR3 protein is CASSGGSVANQPQHF. Written as DNA, the CDR3 is TGTGCCAGCAGTGGCGGATCCGTGGCGAATCAGCCCCAGCATTTT.

The CDR3 region is CASSSDRGTGSETQYF. The CDR3 region has the DNA TGTGCCAGCAGTTCCGACCGAGGAACAGGGTCAGAGACCCAGTACTTC. The V gene is TRBV7-2, the J gene TRBJ2-5; D perhaps matches TRBD1 (6 bases). The V and J ends lost 6 bases and 4 bases respectively, with 21 bases between them. There are 16 residues in the CDR3. CDR1 SGHTA and CDR2 FQGNSA come from the germline V gene.

The chain carries TRBV7-8 and TRBJ2-7, with D perhaps TRBD1 (5 bases). The germline V gene encodes CDR1 SGHVS and CDR2 FQNEAQ. The CDR3 has 15 amino acids. V lost 1 base, J lost 3 bases, and 13 bases lay in between. CDR3 in DNA: TGTGCCAGCAGCTTAGACTATGACAGTATCTACGAGCAGTACTTC. Protein: CASSLDYDSIYEQYF.

The rearrangement joins TRBV27 to TRBJ2-1, with a weak D call TRBD2 (5 bases). CDR1 and CDR2 from the germline V gene are MNHEY and SMNVEV (reference sequence). Trimming removed 6 bases at V and 0 bases at J, with 9 bases between. There are 14 residues in the CDR3. This CDR3 reads CASRSGSSYNEQFF. The CDR3 DNA follows: TGTGCCAGCAGGTCGGGGAGCTCCTACAATGAGCAGTTCTTC.

This chain uses TRBV19 with TRBJ2-1; 10 nucleotides line up with TRBD1. V lost 8 bases to trimming and J lost 4 bases; unmatched junction nucleotides: 11. The CDR3 loop spans 16 amino acids. Germline-derived CDR1 and CDR2 are LNHDA and SQIVND (reference sequence). In nucleotides, the CDR3 is TGTGCCAGTGAAAGCACGACAGGGGGCAGATACAATGAGCAGTTCTTC. It yields the protein CASESTTGGRYNEQFF.

V and J are TRBV2 and TRBJ1-5, with D perhaps matching TRBD1 (5 bases). The V gene lost 9 bases and the J gene lost 3 bases, with 12 bases spanning the gap. Germline V gene data show CDR1 as SNHLY and CDR2 as FYNNEI. CDR3 length: 13 residues. In DNA, the CDR3 is TGTGCCAGTATGGGGCAGTTCAATCAGCCCCAGCATTTT. It is translated as CASMGQFNQPQHF.

This clone was counted a single time. The junction departs from germline at one end; a sequencing error may be responsible. CDR3 sequence: CASVTGTGGKWSF. CDR3 in DNA: TGTGCCAGCGTAACCGGGACAGGGGGTAAATGGAGCTTC. This chain connects TRBV6-5 to TRBJ2-7, with 11 bases that match TRBD1. From germline, CDR1 is MNHEY and CDR2 SVGAGI. CDR3 length equals 13 residues.

The chain recombines TRBV6-5 with TRBJ2-1, with D possibly TRBD1 on 5 matching bases. Germline CDR1 MNHEY, CDR2 SVGAGI. CDR3 length equals 15 residues. V was trimmed by 6 bases and J by 7 bases, leaving 19 bases between them. The CDR3 DNA sequence: TGTGCCAGCAGCGCCAAGGGGCCCTTCTGGAATGAGCAGTTCTTC. Its translation: CASSAKGPFWNEQFF.

This chain joins TRBV27 and TRBJ2-7, with TRBD1 matching over 8 bases. The CDR3 runs to 13 residues. From germline, CDR1 is MNHEY and CDR2 SMNVEV (reference sequence). V shed 7 bases and J 2 bases; nucleotides not matched to a gene: 4. The CDR3 loop reads CASIRQGTYEQYF. CDR3 nucleotides: TGTGCCAGCATTAGACAGGGGACCTACGAGCAGTACTTC.

This clone was picked up a small number of times. The gene calls are TRBV6-2 or TRBV6-3 and TRBJ1-6, with 7 bases matching TRBD1. The CDR3 is 15 amino acids. Per germline, CDR1 MNHEY and CDR2 SVGEGT. V shed 5 bases, J shed 7 bases, and the junction held 8 bases outside the gene matches. CDR3 sequence reads: CASSPTRQGNSPLHF. CDR3 nucleotide sequence: TGTGCCAGCAGTCCCACTCGACAGGGAAATTCACCCCTCCACTTT.

The chain combines TRBV27 with TRBJ1-2, with TRBD1 matching 8 bases. There are 14 residues in the CDR3. J gave up 8 bases and V 5 bases, and 10 bases lay outside the gene matches. Per the germline V gene, CDR1 is MNHEY and CDR2 is SMNVEV (reference sequence). The CDR3 DNA follows: TGTGCCAGCAGTGCCTTACAGGGGGTCAACGGCTACACCTTC. Protein: CASSALQGVNGYTF.

The chain carries TRBV4-2 and TRBJ2-7; 11 bases are shared with TRBD1. Losses at the gene ends were 3 bases for V and 6 bases for J; bases not matched to a gene: 10. Germline-derived CDR1 and CDR2 are LGHNA and YNFKEQ. This CDR3 has 16 residues. The CDR3 sequence is CASSQGTDRGRLEQYF. In DNA, the CDR3 is TGTGCCAGCAGCCAGGGTACGGACAGGGGGCGCCTCGAGCAGTACTTC.

The V call is TRBV2, the J call TRBJ1-2; possibly TRBD1 for D (5 bases). In germline, CDR1 is SNHLY, CDR2 FYNNEI. CDR3 length equals 16 residues. Trimming left V 4 bases short and J 7 bases short, with 22 bases between. In DNA form, the CDR3 reads TGTGCCAGCAGTGGGGCTGCGGGACGCTCGTCTGGTGGCTACACCTTC. Encoded protein: CASSGAAGRSSGGYTF.

The chain employs TRBV18 and TRBJ1-5; D may be TRBD1 (5 bases). CDR1 is KGHSH and CDR2 is LQKENI in the germline V gene. The CDR3 contains 14 residues. V lost 4 bases, J lost 6 bases, and 13 bases lay in between. The CDR3: CASSLATVSQPQHF. The DNA for the CDR3 is TGTGCCAGCTCACTCGCGACAGTAAGTCAGCCCCAGCATTTT.

The gene calls are TRBV6-5 and TRBJ2-2; TRBD2 matches at 7 bases. This CDR3 spans 15 amino acids. J gave up 5 bases and V 9 bases, and 12 bases lay outside the gene matches. The germline CDR1 and CDR2 sequences are MNHEY and SVGAGI. The chain's CDR3 is CASSTGGSGTGELFF. The DNA of the CDR3 is TGTGCCAGTTCAACTGGCGGGAGTGGTACCGGGGAGCTGTTTTTT.

This clone was counted between two and nine times. V is TRBV9 and J is TRBJ2-1; TRBD2 is a possible D gene (7 bases). There are 15 residues in the CDR3. CDR1 and CDR2 (germline): SGDLS, YYNGEE. V was trimmed by 0 bases and J by 5 bases, leaving 12 bases between them. The CDR3 coding sequence is TGTGCCAGCAGCGTAGCACGGGGGGCCCACAATGAGCAGTTCTTC. It codes for CASSVARGAHNEQFF.

This chain links TRBV21-1 with TRBJ2-3; the D call in the table, TRBD1, was not verified against the DNA. TRBV21-1 counts as a pseudogene. The CDR3 runs 16 residues. CDR3 in amino acids: CASSKGQGARADTQYF. The CDR3 region has the DNA TGTGCCAGCAGCAAAGGACAGGGGGCTCGGGCAGATACGCAGTATTTT.